The 11 T cell receptor beta chains given below trace back to one sample, sequenced in a study of T-cell memory formation after mild COVID-19. MiXCR, run by TCRdb on the 5' RACE reads, gives a single entry per CDR3 protein. Of roughly 510,000 distinct CDR3 sequences listed, 15% to 20% are singletons. The sequenced sample was PBMCs or a T cell subset sorted from them (not recorded which). These receptors all come from an adult woman who had mild COVID-19 (a few samples of this study predate the infection). Cell type and time point are not known.

The table lists this clonotype with a few counts. The chain's CDR3 is CASSWDGFLNSPLHF. The CDR3 DNA sequence: TGCGCCAGCAGCTGGGACGGATTTTTAAATTCACCCCTCCACTTT. The rearrangement joins TRBV4-3 to TRBJ1-6; possibly TRBD1 for D (5 bases). Germline V gene sequence: CDR1 LGHNA, CDR2 YSLEER. The CDR3 loop spans 15 amino acids. V gave up 5 bases and J gave up 7 bases, with 15 bases separating them.

This clonotype has a handful of counts. V gene TRBV30 combines with J gene TRBJ1-1; 9 bases map to TRBD1. The CDR3 loop spans 16 amino acids. The V gene end was trimmed by 0 bases and the J gene end by 2 bases; junction bases not matched to a gene: 7. Looked up from germline, CDR1 is GTSNPN and CDR2 is SVGIG (reference sequence). This chain's CDR3 is CAWSVQGAFVNTEAFF. DNA of the CDR3: TGTGCCTGGAGTGTACAGGGGGCGTTTGTAAACACTGAAGCTTTCTTT.

This clonotype turned up a few times. The J gene is TRBJ2-3, the V gene TRBV7-3; D is possibly TRBD1 or TRBD2 (5 bases each). CDR3 length: 15 amino acids. V dropped 5 bases and J dropped 6 bases, with 18 bases sitting between them. Per the germline V gene, CDR1 is SGHTA and CDR2 is FQGTGA. Here the CDR3 DNA reads TGTGCCAGCAGCGTCTCCGGGACCGGTTGGGATACGCAGTATTTT. It yields the protein CASSVSGTGWDTQYF.

This clonotype appeared many times. This sequence joins TRBV7-2 and TRBJ1-4; a weak D match, TRBD1 (6 bases). The V gene's germline CDR1 is SGHTA and CDR2 FQGNSA. The V end lost 9 bases, the J end lost 8 bases, and 19 bases lay between the germline ends. The CDR3 extends over 14 amino acids. Here the CDR3 reads CASQSPGVREKLFF. For the CDR3, the DNA is TGTGCCAGTCAGTCCCCAGGGGTTCGGGAAAAACTGTTTTTT.

The chain employs TRBV9 and TRBJ2-4, with 10 bases fitting TRBD2. V was pared by 3 bases and J by 5 bases, with 5 bases of the junction left unmatched. Germline CDR1 is SGDLS and CDR2 is YYNGEE. The CDR3 extends over 15 amino acids. Here the CDR3 reads CASSATSGLENIQYF. Here the CDR3 DNA reads TGTGCCAGCAGCGCGACTAGCGGGCTAGAAAACATTCAGTACTTC.

A remark on this clonotype: One junction end disagrees with the germline gene, perhaps due to a read error. The CDR3: CSARDQSLGESQPQPF. DNA for the CDR3: TGCAGTGCTAGAGATCAAAGTCTAGGGGAGAGTCAGCCCCAGCCTTTT. The V and J genes are TRBV20-1 and TRBJ1-5, with D maybe TRBD1 (5 bases). Germline V lookup: CDR1 DFQATT, CDR2 SNEGSKA (reference sequence). The CDR3 runs to 16 residues.

The chain employs TRBV5-1 and TRBJ2-3, with D possibly being TRBD1 or TRBD2 (5 bases each). The V end lost 7 bases, the J end lost 3 bases, and 18 bases lay between the germline ends. Per germline, CDR1 SGHRS and CDR2 YFSETQ. This CDR3 comprises 15 residues. This CDR3 reads CASGLGDGDTDTQYF. CDR3 DNA: TGCGCCAGCGGCCTCGGGGACGGGGATACAGATACGCAGTATTTT.

The sample holds a few counts of this clonotype. This sequence joins TRBV5-1 and TRBJ2-3; 13 nucleotides line up with TRBD2. With V trimmed by 4 bases and J by 6 bases, 8 bases remained unmatched. The CDR3 is 16 amino acids. Looked up from germline, CDR1 is SGHRS and CDR2 is YFSETQ. Written as DNA, the CDR3 is TGCGCCAGCAGCCCACGGACTAGCGGGAGCGGGGATACGCAGTATTTT. It specifies CASSPRTSGSGDTQYF. The whole variable domain, filled in from reference TRBV5-1 and TRBJ2-3, reads KAGVTQTPRYLIKTRGQQVTLSCSPISGHRSVSWYQQTPGQGLQFLFEYFSETQRNKGNFPGRFSGRQFSNSRSEMNVSTLELGDSALYLCASSPRTSGSGDTQYFGPGTRLTVL.

This clonotype was observed at least ten times. This rearrangement joins TRBV12-3 or TRBV12-4 to TRBJ1-3, with D possibly TRBD1 on 6 matching bases. V was trimmed by 6 bases and J by 0 bases, leaving 9 bases between them. The CDR3 sequence is 14 residues long. The CDR3 sequence: CASREGGSGNTIYF. CDR3 nucleotides: TGTGCCAGCAGAGAAGGGGGCTCTGGAAACACCATATATTTT.

The gene calls are TRBV6-2 or TRBV6-3 and TRBJ1-5, with D uncertain. From germline, CDR1 is MNHEY and CDR2 SVGEGT. Deletions cut 6 bases from V and 1 base from J, with 10 bases between. The CDR3 is 14 amino acids. The CDR3 nucleotides are TGTGCCAGCAGACCCAAGAGGAGCAATCAGCCCCAGCATTTT. Encoded protein: CASRPKRSNQPQHF.

The gene calls are TRBV7-9 and TRBJ1-2; a weak D match, TRBD1 (5 bases). This CDR3 is 15 amino acids long. Germline loops: CDR1 SEHNR, CDR2 FQNEAQ (reference sequence). Between the trimmed V and J ends, which lost 0 bases and 5 bases, there was a span of 13 bases. The CDR3 reads CASSLAGTGGYGYTF. Here the CDR3 DNA reads TGTGCCAGCAGCTTAGCTGGGACGGGAGGGTATGGCTACACCTTC.